The 26 T cell receptor beta chains listed next were all sequenced from one sample in a study of blood T cell repertoires in COVID-19. TCRdb keeps only in-frame clones here, not all; method: immunoSEQ multiplex PCR. The profile shows some 380,000 clones, 81% of them singletons. Material for sequencing was peripheral blood. These receptors originate from a human donor with acute or convalescent COVID-19. The donor label of this sample is uncertain.

This clone has just a few counts. The CDR3 is CASSPGGSYNEQFF. The CDR3 region has the DNA TGTGCCAGCAGCCCAGGGGGCTCCTACAATGAGCAGTTCTTC. V usage is TRBV28 and J usage is TRBJ2-1; the match to TRBD1 covers 7 bases. Germline V gives CDR1 MDHEN, CDR2 SYDVKM. The CDR3 consists of 14 residues. J was trimmed by 0 bases and V by 6 bases; bases with no gene match: 2. The full variable domain, its missing parts supplied by reference TRBV28 and TRBJ2-1, is DVKVTQSSRYLVKRTGEKVFLECVQDMDHENMFWYRQDPGLGLRLIYFSYDVKMKEKGDIPEGYSVSREKKERFSLILESASTNQTSMYLCASSPGGSYNEQFFGPGTRLTVL.

The chain employs TRBV19 and TRBJ2-6; D is perhaps TRBD1 (6 bases). Trimming removed 4 bases from V and 4 bases from J, with 11 bases in between. The CDR3 runs to 15 residues. Germline values: CDR1 LNHDA, CDR2 SQIVND (reference sequence). In nucleotides, the CDR3 is TGTGCCAGTAGTAATACAGGGTCGGGGGCCAACGTCCTGACTTTC. This translates into CASSNTGSGANVLTF. The full variable domain, in which reference TRBV19 and TRBJ2-6 provide the parts outside the CDR3, is DGGITQSPKYLFRKEGQNVTLSCEQNLNHDAMYWYRQDPGQGLRLIYYSQIVNDFQKGDIAEGYSVSREKKESFPLTVTSAQKNPTAFYLCASSNTGSGANVLTFGAGSRLTVL.

The gene calls are TRBV29-1 and TRBJ2-6; D unclear. The CDR3 extends over 13 amino acids. Trimming took off 6 bases at V and 4 bases at J, with 10 bases between the two ends. The germline CDR1 and CDR2 sequences are SQVTM and ANQGSEA. The CDR3 is CSVYPSGANVLTF. The CDR3 DNA reads TGCAGCGTATATCCCTCGGGGGCCAACGTCCTGACTTTC.

The V and J genes are TRBV19 and TRBJ2-1, with D perhaps TRBD1 (5 bases). CDR3 length: 13 amino acids. With 7 bases removed from V and 11 bases from J, the gap between germline ends came to 18 bases. Germline V CDR1 and CDR2: LNHDA, SQIVND (reference sequence). CDR3 nucleotides: TGTGCCAGTAATCGCCGTCTCAGGGATCAGCAGTTCTTC. Translating it yields CASNRRLRDQQFF. Together with reference TRBV19 and TRBJ2-1, the CDR3 gives the full variable domain: DGGITQSPKYLFRKEGQNVTLSCEQNLNHDAMYWYRQDPGQGLRLIYYSQIVNDFQKGDIAEGYSVSREKKESFPLTVTSAQKNPTAFYLCASNRRLRDQQFFGPGTRLTVL.

In nucleotides, the CDR3 is TGTGCCAGCAGCATTAGGGGGCAAGGCACTGAAGCTTTCTTT. Translation gives CASSIRGQGTEAFF. The rearrangement links TRBV14 to TRBJ1-1; TRBD1 agrees at 7 bases. The CDR3 extends over 14 amino acids. The J segment lost 4 bases and the V segment lost 5 bases, leaving 7 bases of the junction unmatched. In germline, CDR1 is SGHDN, CDR2 FVKESK.

This clone occurred a few times. This chain joins TRBV19 and TRBJ1-5, with D maybe TRBD1 (6 bases). V dropped 3 bases and J dropped 5 bases, with 14 bases sitting between them. Per the germline V gene, CDR1 is LNHDA and CDR2 is SQIVND (reference sequence). The CDR3 extends over 15 amino acids. The CDR3 reads CASSMSTGTHQPQHF. CDR3 nucleotide sequence: TGTGCCAGTAGTATGTCTACAGGGACACATCAGCCCCAGCATTTT.

V gene TRBV15 combines with J gene TRBJ2-2, with D perhaps TRBD1 (5 bases). There are 14 residues in the CDR3. Between the trimmed V and J ends, which lost 7 bases and 5 bases, there was a span of 14 bases. In germline, CDR1 is LNHNV, CDR2 YYDKDF (reference sequence). The CDR3 region has the DNA TGTGCCACCACAAGGGGTTTCGGTACCGGGGAGCTGTTTTTT. It specifies CATTRGFGTGELFF.

V and J are TRBV12-3 or TRBV12-4 and TRBJ1-2; 9 bases are shared with TRBD1. The CDR3 totals 13 residues. V lost 5 bases, J lost 7 bases, and 5 bases stayed unmatched. The CDR3 sequence is CASSATGGVGYTF. The DNA of the CDR3 is TGTGCCAGCAGTGCGACAGGGGGAGTTGGCTACACCTTC.

The rearrangement uses TRBV30 and TRBJ1-2; possible D gene TRBD1, 6 bases. Germline CDR1 is GTSNPN and CDR2 is SVGIG (reference sequence). This CDR3 is 13 amino acids long. Trimming stripped 5 bases from V and 4 bases from J, with 14 bases between. The CDR3: CAWGITGLYGYTF. The CDR3 coding sequence is TGTGCCTGGGGGATAACAGGGCTCTATGGCTACACCTTC.

CDR3 residues: CASSLYPSGGYNEQFF. CDR3 nucleotide sequence: TGCGCCAGCAGCTTGTACCCCAGCGGAGGCTACAATGAGCAGTTCTTC. The genes are TRBV5-1 and TRBJ2-1; weak D call: TRBD2 (5 bases). The CDR3 extends over 16 amino acids. The germline V and J ends were trimmed by 1 base and 3 bases, with 14 bases remaining between them. Germline values: CDR1 SGHRS, CDR2 YFSETQ. The full variable domain, completed using reference TRBV5-1 and TRBJ2-1, is KAGVTQTPRYLIKTRGQQVTLSCSPISGHRSVSWYQQTPGQGLQFLFEYFSETQRNKGNFPGRFSGRQFSNSRSEMNVSTLELGDSALYLCASSLYPSGGYNEQFFGPGTRLTVL.

This clone appeared once. The V call is TRBV7-2, the J call TRBJ2-1; D remains unclear. V lost 2 bases and J lost 6, with 8 bases in between. The CDR3 is 13 amino acids. The V gene's germline CDR1 is SGHTA and CDR2 FQGNSA. The CDR3 loop reads CASSLPLFNEQFF. CDR3 nucleotide sequence: TGTGCCAGCAGCTTACCCTTGTTCAATGAGCAGTTCTTC.

The V gene is TRBV12-3 or TRBV12-4, the J gene TRBJ1-2, with D perhaps TRBD1 (6 bases). The CDR3 totals 13 residues. V shed 8 bases and J shed 4 bases, with 14 bases lying between them. CDR3 protein: CASRGGPSYGYTF. CDR3 DNA sequence: TGTGCCAGCCGGGGGGGGCCCTCCTATGGCTACACCTTC.

With respect to this clone: Within the sample, other DNA sequences also encode this same CDR3. The chain joins TRBV30 to TRBJ2-1; D is ambiguous. In germline, CDR1 is GTSNPN, CDR2 SVGIG (reference sequence). CDR3 length: 13 residues. V was cut by 2 bases and J by 8 bases, with 13 bases left in between. The CDR3 DNA reads as TGTGCCTGGAGTTCGCGGTTGCGTCATGAGCAGTTCTTC. Translating gives CAWSSRLRHEQFF.

V is TRBV7-2 and J is TRBJ2-1, with D possibly matching TRBD2 (6 bases). Trimming shortened V by 2 bases and J by 12 bases, and 17 bases separated the two germline ends. The CDR3 loop spans 14 amino acids. CDR1 is SGHTA, CDR2 FQGNSA, per germline. CDR3 loop: CASSLSSQAEGQFF. In DNA, the CDR3 is TGTGCCAGCAGCTTATCTTCTCAGGCGGAGGGGCAGTTCTTC.

The chain links TRBV2 to TRBJ1-1, with TRBD1 matching over 10 bases. This CDR3 contains 15 residues. J gave up 4 bases and V 3 bases, and 5 bases lay outside the gene matches. CDR1 is SNHLY and CDR2 is FYNNEI in the germline V gene. CDR3 DNA sequence: TGTGCCAGCAGTGATGACAGGGGGCTGGGCACTGAAGCTTTCTTT. Translated, it gives CASSDDRGLGTEAFF.

The chain combines TRBV5-1 with TRBJ1-6; D remains unclear. The CDR3 is 14 amino acids. V was clipped by 4 bases and J by 7 bases, with 12 bases between them. The germline CDR1 and CDR2 sequences are SGHRS and YFSETQ. The DNA of the CDR3 is TGCGCCAGCAGCGACGGGAATCTAAATTCACCCCTCCACTTT. Amino acids: CASSDGNLNSPLHF.

The chain has TRBV6-2 or TRBV6-3 and TRBJ1-2; the match to TRBD1 covers 7 bases. Germline trimming cut 6 bases from V and 4 bases from J; bases unmatched to any gene: 11. The V gene's germline CDR1 is MNHEY and CDR2 SVGEGT. The CDR3 spans 15 residues. The DNA of the CDR3 is TGTGCCAGCAGCCCTACGACAGGGATGACCTATGGCTACACCTTC. Amino acids: CASSPTTGMTYGYTF.

V gene TRBV28 combines with J gene TRBJ2-7, with TRBD1 matching over 9 bases. This CDR3 contains 13 residues. CDR1 is MDHEN and CDR2 is SYDVKM in the germline V gene. The J segment lost 0 bases and the V segment lost 8 bases, leaving 2 bases of the junction unmatched. This CDR3 is CASWTGVSYEQYF. The CDR3 DNA reads as TGTGCCAGCTGGACAGGGGTCTCCTACGAGCAGTACTTC.

The chain has TRBV20-1 and TRBJ2-1; D is ambiguous. CDR1 is DFQATT and CDR2 is SNEGSKA in the germline V gene (reference sequence). The CDR3 sequence is 11 residues long. CDR3 nucleotides: TGCAGGGCTTCGGGTTACAATGAGCAGTTCTTC. Amino acid sequence: CRASGYNEQFF.

The CDR3 loop reads CASTSRGGDYGYTF. In DNA form, the CDR3 reads TGTGCCAGTACCTCCCGAGGAGGGGACTATGGCTACACCTTC. V usage is TRBV19 and J usage is TRBJ1-2; tentative D call: TRBD1 (5 bases). There are 14 residues in the CDR3. Per the germline V gene, CDR1 is LNHDA and CDR2 is SQIVND (reference sequence). The V gene lost 7 bases and the J gene lost 3 bases, with 15 bases spanning the gap.

This clone was picked up one time. The J gene is TRBJ2-1, the V gene TRBV6-4; no definite D call. The germline V gene has CDR1 MRHNA and CDR2 SNTAGT. V lost 3 bases and J 0 bases, leaving 9 bases between the germline ends. There are 15 residues in the CDR3. DNA of the CDR3: TGTGCCAGCAGTGATTCAGCGCACTCCTACAATGAGCAGTTCTTC. Amino acid sequence: CASSDSAHSYNEQFF.

In DNA, the CDR3 is TGTGCCTGGAGTATGGGGGATAGCGGTGAAAAACTGTTTTTT. Translation: CAWSMGDSGEKLFF. This rearrangement joins TRBV30 to TRBJ1-4; perhaps TRBD1 as D (5 bases). V shed 2 bases and J shed 7 bases, with 14 bases lying between them. The CDR3 totals 14 residues. The germline V gene has CDR1 GTSNPN and CDR2 SVGIG (reference sequence).

The chain is built from TRBV28 and TRBJ1-5; D remains ambiguous. The CDR3 loop spans 12 amino acids. Germline assignment: CDR1 MDHEN and CDR2 SYDVKM. Trimming cost V 5 bases and J 7 bases, with 9 bases left between them. The CDR3 loop reads CASSGSGQPQHF. The CDR3 region has the DNA TGTGCCAGCAGTGGTTCGGGACAGCCCCAGCATTTT.

The CDR3 here is CASSLEGGNYGYTF. CDR3 coding DNA: TGTGCCAGCAGCTTAGAAGGGGGAAACTATGGCTACACCTTC. V is TRBV7-2 and J is TRBJ1-2; D is perhaps TRBD1 (6 bases). The germline V gene encodes CDR1 SGHTA and CDR2 FQGNSA. The V end lost 1 base, the J end lost 2 bases, and 8 bases lay between the germline ends. There are 14 residues in the CDR3.

The chain employs TRBV18 and TRBJ2-5; D remains unclear. Germline V gene data show CDR1 as KGHSH and CDR2 as LQKENI. This CDR3 has 12 residues. The V and J ends lost 1 base and 10 bases respectively, with 10 bases between them. CDR3 sequence reads: CASSPRGVSQYF. CDR3 DNA: TGTGCCAGCTCACCACGAGGAGTGAGCCAGTACTTC. The variable domain in full, with the rest retrieved from reference TRBV18 and TRBJ2-5, is NAGVMQNPRHLVRRRGQEARLRCSPMKGHSHVYWYRQLPEEGLKFMVYLQKENIIDESGMPKERFSAEFPKEGPSILRIQQVVRGDSAAYFCASSPRGVSQYFGPGTRLLVL.

The rearrangement links TRBV3-1 (or the pseudogene TRBV3-2) to TRBJ2-6; tentative D call: TRBD1 (6 bases). V was clipped by 0 bases and J by 0 bases, with 15 bases between them. Germline V gives CDR1 LGHDT, CDR2 YNNKEL (reference sequence). The CDR3 has 19 amino acids. CDR3 protein: CASSQDEGTPFSGANVLTF. The CDR3 region has the DNA TGTGCCAGCAGCCAAGATGAAGGGACACCTTTCTCTGGGGCCAACGTCCTGACTTTC.